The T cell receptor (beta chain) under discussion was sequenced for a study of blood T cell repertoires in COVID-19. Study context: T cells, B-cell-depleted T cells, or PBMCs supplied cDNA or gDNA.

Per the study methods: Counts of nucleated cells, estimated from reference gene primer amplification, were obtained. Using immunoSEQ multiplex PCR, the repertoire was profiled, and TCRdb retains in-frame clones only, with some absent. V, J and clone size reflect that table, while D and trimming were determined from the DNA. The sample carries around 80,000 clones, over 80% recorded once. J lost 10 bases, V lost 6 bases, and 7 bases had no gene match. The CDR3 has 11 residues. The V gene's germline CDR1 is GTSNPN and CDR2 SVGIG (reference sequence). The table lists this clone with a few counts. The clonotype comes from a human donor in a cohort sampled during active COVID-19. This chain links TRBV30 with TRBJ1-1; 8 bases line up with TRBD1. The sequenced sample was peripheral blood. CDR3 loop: CACTAGGRAFF. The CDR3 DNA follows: TGTGCCTGCACGGCAGGGGGCCGAGCTTTCTTT.